The 19 T cell receptor beta chains below all came from one sample that was sequenced in a study of T cell changes during pregnancy in multiple sclerosis. The assay was immunoSEQ multiplex PCR, and TCRdb's table has in-frame clones only and misses some. The table includes roughly 100,000 clones, around 91% detected once. The source material was peripheral blood, sampled after pregnancy. The receptors come from a female donor with multiple sclerosis, enrolled in a pregnancy study.

The rearrangement joins TRBV5-1 to TRBJ2-3, with TRBD2 identical over 7 bases. V dropped 1 base and J dropped 2; count of bases not matched to a gene: 7. CDR1 SGHRS and CDR2 YFSETQ come from the germline V gene. The CDR3 contains 16 residues. This chain's CDR3 is CASSLRGVTDTDTQYF. DNA of the CDR3: TGCGCCAGCAGCTTGCGGGGGGTGACAGACACAGATACGCAGTATTTT.

This chain uses TRBV15 with TRBJ1-5; the match to TRBD1 covers 12 bases. Germline V gene data show CDR1 as LNHNV and CDR2 as YYDKDF (reference sequence). V was clipped by 6 bases and J by 7 bases; unmatched bases: 7. This CDR3 contains 15 residues. For the CDR3, the DNA is TGTGCCACCAGGAGGGACAGGGGGCTGGGACAGCCCCAGCATTTT. Residues: CATRRDRGLGQPQHF. Complete variable domain (other parts from reference TRBV15 and TRBJ1-5): DAMVIQNPRYQVTQFGKPVTLSCSQTLNHNVMYWYQQKSSQAPKLLFHYYDKDFNNEADTPDNFQSRRPNTSFCFLDIRSPGLGDTAMYLCATRRDRGLGQPQHFGDGTRLSIL.

The J gene is TRBJ2-5, the V gene TRBV9, with TRBD2 matching 8 bases. CDR1 is SGDLS and CDR2 is YYNGEE in the germline V gene. The junction had 14 bases not matched to a gene; V was cut back by 4 bases and J by 3 bases. This CDR3 is 17 amino acids long. The CDR3 DNA reads as TGTGCCAGCAGCCGACGCGGGGGGACGGCAAAGGAAGAGACCCAGTACTTC. Its protein is CASSRRGGTAKEETQYF.

This clone came up a few times. The chain couples TRBV18 to TRBJ1-1; D might be TRBD1 (5 bases). The germline CDR1 and CDR2 sequences are KGHSH and LQKENI. The CDR3 extends over 15 amino acids. V lost 4 bases, J lost 0 bases, and 12 bases lay in between. The CDR3 nucleotides read TGTGCCAGCTCACAAATGAACAGGATGAACACTGAAGCTTTCTTT. It encodes CASSQMNRMNTEAFF.

The V gene is TRBV28, the J gene TRBJ2-5; 10 bases are a match to TRBD2. Per the germline V gene, CDR1 is MDHEN and CDR2 is SYDVKM. This CDR3 has 15 amino acids. V lost 5 bases to trimming and J lost 9 bases; unmatched junction nucleotides: 12. CDR3 coding DNA: TGTGCCAGCAGTCCCCCCAGTCCTAGCGGGAGTCCCCAGTACTTC. Translating it yields CASSPPSPSGSPQYF.

The chain carries TRBV7-2 and TRBJ2-3, with 8 bases that match TRBD1. CDR3 length: 16 residues. Germline lookup yields CDR1 SGHTA and CDR2 FQGNSA. The J segment lost 5 bases and the V segment lost 4 bases, leaving 11 bases of the junction unmatched. CDR3 nucleotide sequence: TGTGCCAGCAGCTGGAGAGCGACAGGGGCGGGAGATACGCAGTATTTT. This encodes CASSWRATGAGDTQYF.

V usage is TRBV19 and J usage is TRBJ1-2, with a possible D match to TRBD1 (5 bases). Germline CDR1 reads LNHDA; CDR2 reads SQIVND (reference sequence). Trimming removed 7 bases from V and 3 bases from J, with 15 bases in between. This CDR3 is 14 amino acids long. The CDR3 loop is CASTPSRQYYGYTF. CDR3 DNA sequence: TGTGCCAGTACTCCTTCCCGACAGTACTATGGCTACACCTTC.

This sequence joins TRBV30 and TRBJ2-3; D unclear. Trimming took off 0 bases at V and 6 bases at J, with 10 bases between the two ends. The CDR3 extends over 13 amino acids. CDR1 GTSNPN and CDR2 SVGIG come from the germline V gene (reference sequence). CDR3 sequence: CAWSVLGWDTQYF. DNA of the CDR3: TGTGCCTGGAGTGTTCTCGGGTGGGATACGCAGTATTTT.

The V and J genes are TRBV2 and TRBJ1-1; no firm D call. V dropped 4 bases and J dropped 0 bases, with 6 bases sitting between them. Germline assignment: CDR1 SNHLY and CDR2 FYNNEI. The CDR3 totals 13 residues. The CDR3 loop reads CASSVVMNTEAFF. The CDR3 nucleotides read TGTGCCAGCAGTGTTGTCATGAACACTGAAGCTTTCTTT.

The chain combines TRBV2 with TRBJ2-3; 7 bases map to TRBD1. Per germline, CDR1 SNHLY and CDR2 FYNNEI. The CDR3 has 13 residues. With V trimmed by 8 bases and J by 2 bases, 4 bases remained unmatched. Written as DNA, the CDR3 is TGTGCCAGCCGACAGGGCGCCACAGATACGCAGTATTTT. It translates to CASRQGATDTQYF.

This chain uses TRBV5-1 with TRBJ1-6, with 7 bases matching TRBD1. With 3 bases clipped from V and 3 bases from J, the junction kept 3 bases outside the gene matches. Germline V gene lookup returns CDR1 SGHRS and CDR2 YFSETQ. This CDR3 is 15 amino acids long. CDR3 in amino acids: CASSSTGFYNSPLHF. The CDR3 nucleotides read TGCGCCAGCAGCTCGACAGGGTTCTATAATTCACCCCTCCACTTT.

Points on this clone: In the same sample, other DNA sequences code for this CDR3. The J gene is TRBJ2-7, the V gene TRBV2, with a weak D call TRBD1 (6 bases). Trimming took off 6 bases at V and 3 bases at J, with 9 bases between the two ends. Germline CDR1 and CDR2: SNHLY and FYNNEI. CDR3 size: 12 residues. For the CDR3, the DNA is TGTGCCAGCAGCAGGGGAGTCTACGAGCAGTACTTC. Translating it yields CASSRGVYEQYF.

This chain joins TRBV2 and TRBJ1-5, with a weak D call TRBD1 (5 bases). The CDR3 covers 19 residues. Germline V gives CDR1 SNHLY, CDR2 FYNNEI. Trimming stripped 9 bases from V and 3 bases from J, with 30 bases between. The CDR3 sequence: CARSPGGSGSTYNNQPQHF. As DNA, the CDR3 is TGTGCCAGATCCCCCGGGGGGTCAGGAAGTACCTATAACAATCAGCCCCAGCATTTT. The variable domain in full, completed from reference TRBV2 and TRBJ1-5, reads EPEVTQTPSHQVTQMGQEVILRCVPISNHLYFYWYRQILGQKVEFLVSFYNNEISEKSEIFDDQFSVERPDGSNFTLKIRSTKLEDSAMYFCARSPGGSGSTYNNQPQHFGDGTRLSIL.

The rearrangement uses TRBV19 and TRBJ2-2; 9 positions agree with TRBD1. The CDR3 extends over 16 amino acids. Germline values: CDR1 LNHDA, CDR2 SQIVND (reference sequence). V gave up 6 bases and J gave up 2 bases; unmatched junction bases: 7. This CDR3 reads CASRGTGSANTGELFF. The CDR3 DNA reads TGTGCCAGTAGGGGGACAGGGAGCGCCAACACCGGGGAGCTGTTTTTT.

This chain joins TRBV5-1 and TRBJ2-2; the match to TRBD2 covers 10 bases. V shed 0 bases, J shed 6 bases, and the junction held 2 bases outside the gene matches. Germline V gives CDR1 SGHRS, CDR2 YFSETQ. The CDR3 extends over 15 amino acids. The CDR3 DNA is TGCGCCAGCAGCTTGGTAGCGGGGGGAGCCGGGGAGCTGTTTTTT. This encodes CASSLVAGGAGELFF. The full variable domain, completed using reference TRBV5-1 and TRBJ2-2, is KAGVTQTPRYLIKTRGQQVTLSCSPISGHRSVSWYQQTPGQGLQFLFEYFSETQRNKGNFPGRFSGRQFSNSRSEMNVSTLELGDSALYLCASSLVAGGAGELFFGEGSRLTVL.

The gene calls are TRBV7-3 and TRBJ2-3; tentative D call: TRBD2 (5 bases). V was trimmed by 5 bases and J by 0 bases, leaving 18 bases between them. Germline CDR1 is SGHTA and CDR2 is FQGTGA. This CDR3 comprises 17 residues. CDR3 in amino acids: CASSPGQGSVSTDTQYF. CDR3 in DNA: TGTGCCAGCAGCCCTGGCCAAGGTAGCGTAAGCACAGATACGCAGTATTTT.

This clone was observed once. The rearrangement links TRBV30 to TRBJ1-5, with 9 bases that match TRBD1. The trim removed 1 base at V and 5 bases at J, leaving 6 bases unmatched. Germline values: CDR1 GTSNPN, CDR2 SVGIG (reference sequence). The CDR3 is 15 residues long. CDR3 in DNA: TGTGCCTGGAGTGGGGGACAGGGCTTACATCAGCCCCAGCATTTT. This gives the protein CAWSGGQGLHQPQHF.

The chain combines TRBV19 with TRBJ2-3; 8 bases fit TRBD2. V dropped 7 bases and J dropped 5; count of bases not matched to a gene: 14. Per germline, CDR1 LNHDA and CDR2 SQIVND (reference sequence). The CDR3 length is 16 residues. As DNA, the CDR3 is TGTGCCAGTACCCTAAGGAAGGGCGGGGGGAGAGATACGCAGTATTTT. Translating it yields CASTLRKGGGRDTQYF.

This clone has only one observation. The chain uses TRBV9 and TRBJ2-1, with 12 positions matching TRBD2. CDR3 size: 14 residues. The germline CDR1 and CDR2 sequences are SGDLS and YYNGEE. After removal of 5 bases from V and 8 bases from J, the junction contained 5 bases not matched to a gene. The CDR3: CASSPTSGRDEQFF. The CDR3 bases are TGTGCCAGCAGTCCGACTAGCGGGAGAGATGAGCAGTTCTTC. The full variable domain, its missing parts supplied by reference TRBV9 and TRBJ2-1, is DSGVTQTPKHLITATGQRVTLRCSPRSGDLSVYWYQQSLDQGLQFLIQYYNGEERAKGNILERFSAQQFPDLHSELNLSSLELGDSALYFCASSPTSGRDEQFFGPGTRLTVL.